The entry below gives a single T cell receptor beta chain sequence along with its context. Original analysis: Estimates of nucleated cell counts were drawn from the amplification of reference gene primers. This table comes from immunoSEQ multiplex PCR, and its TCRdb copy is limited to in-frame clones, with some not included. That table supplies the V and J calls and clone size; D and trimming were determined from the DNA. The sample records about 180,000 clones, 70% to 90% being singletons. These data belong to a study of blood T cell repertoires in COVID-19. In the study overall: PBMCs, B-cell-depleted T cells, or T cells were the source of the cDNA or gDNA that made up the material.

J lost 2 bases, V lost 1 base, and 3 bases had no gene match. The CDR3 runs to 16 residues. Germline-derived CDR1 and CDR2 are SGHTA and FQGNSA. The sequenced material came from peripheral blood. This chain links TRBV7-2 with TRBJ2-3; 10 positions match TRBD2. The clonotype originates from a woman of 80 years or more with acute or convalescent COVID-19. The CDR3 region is CASSLVLAGATDTQYF. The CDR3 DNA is TGTGCCAGCAGCTTAGTGCTAGCGGGAGCCACAGATACGCAGTATTTT.